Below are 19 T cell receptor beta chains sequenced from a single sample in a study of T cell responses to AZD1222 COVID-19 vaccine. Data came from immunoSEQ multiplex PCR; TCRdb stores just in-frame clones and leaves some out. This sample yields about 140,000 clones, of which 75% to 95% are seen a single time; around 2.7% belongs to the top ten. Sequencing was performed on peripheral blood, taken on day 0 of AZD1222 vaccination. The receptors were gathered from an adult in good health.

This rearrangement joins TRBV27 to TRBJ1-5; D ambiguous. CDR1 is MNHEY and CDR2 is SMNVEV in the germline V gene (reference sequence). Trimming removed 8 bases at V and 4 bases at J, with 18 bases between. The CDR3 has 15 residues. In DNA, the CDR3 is TGTGCCAGCTCACGCGACCCGGCGGGAAATCAGCCCCAGCATTTT. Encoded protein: CASSRDPAGNQPQHF.

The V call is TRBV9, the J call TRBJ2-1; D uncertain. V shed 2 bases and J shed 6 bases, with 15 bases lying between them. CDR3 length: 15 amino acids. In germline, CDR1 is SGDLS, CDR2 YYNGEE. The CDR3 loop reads CASSVGTYRSNEQFF. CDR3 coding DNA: TGTGCCAGCAGCGTGGGAACTTACCGCTCCAATGAGCAGTTCTTC.

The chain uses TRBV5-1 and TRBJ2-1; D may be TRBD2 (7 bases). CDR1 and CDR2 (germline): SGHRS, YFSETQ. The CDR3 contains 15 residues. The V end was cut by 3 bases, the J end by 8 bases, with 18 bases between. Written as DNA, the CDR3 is TGCGCCAGCAGCTGGGGGCGGGAGAAGGGCTATGAGCAGTTCTTC. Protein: CASSWGREKGYEQFF.

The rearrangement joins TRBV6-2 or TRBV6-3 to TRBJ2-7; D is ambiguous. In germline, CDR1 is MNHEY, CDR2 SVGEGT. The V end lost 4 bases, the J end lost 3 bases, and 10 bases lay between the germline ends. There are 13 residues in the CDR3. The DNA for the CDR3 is TGTGCCAGCAGTTCCCTTTATTACTACGAGCAGTACTTC. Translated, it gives CASSSLYYYEQYF.

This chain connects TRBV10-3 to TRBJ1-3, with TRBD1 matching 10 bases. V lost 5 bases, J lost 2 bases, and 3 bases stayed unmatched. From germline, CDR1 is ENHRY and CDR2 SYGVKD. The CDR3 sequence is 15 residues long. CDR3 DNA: TGTGCCATCAGTAGAGGGACAGGGGCTGGAAACACCATATATTTT. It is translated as CAISRGTGAGNTIYF.

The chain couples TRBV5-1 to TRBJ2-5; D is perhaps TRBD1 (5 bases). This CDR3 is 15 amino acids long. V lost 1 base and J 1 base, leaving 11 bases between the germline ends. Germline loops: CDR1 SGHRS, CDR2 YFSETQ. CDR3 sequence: CASSLIGVIQETQYF. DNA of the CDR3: TGCGCCAGCAGCTTGATAGGGGTAATCCAAGAGACCCAGTACTTC.

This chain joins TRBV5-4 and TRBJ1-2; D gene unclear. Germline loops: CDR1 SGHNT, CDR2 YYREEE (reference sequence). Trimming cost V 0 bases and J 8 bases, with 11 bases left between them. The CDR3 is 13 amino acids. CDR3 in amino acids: CASSLDRVVGYTF. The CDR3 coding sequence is TGTGCCAGCAGCTTGGACAGAGTGGTGGGCTACACCTTC.

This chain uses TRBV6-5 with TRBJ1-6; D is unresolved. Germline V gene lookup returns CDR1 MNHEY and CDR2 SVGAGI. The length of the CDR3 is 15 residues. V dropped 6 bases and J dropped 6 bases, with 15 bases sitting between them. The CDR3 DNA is TGTGCCAGCAGATCCTCGGGCGGCAGTAATTCACCCCTCCACTTT. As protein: CASRSSGGSNSPLHF.

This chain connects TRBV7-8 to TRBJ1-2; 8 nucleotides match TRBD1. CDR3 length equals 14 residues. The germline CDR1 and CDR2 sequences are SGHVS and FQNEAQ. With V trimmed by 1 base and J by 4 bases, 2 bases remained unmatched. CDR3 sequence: CASSLDRGGYGYTF. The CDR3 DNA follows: TGTGCCAGCAGCTTAGACAGGGGGGGCTATGGCTACACCTTC. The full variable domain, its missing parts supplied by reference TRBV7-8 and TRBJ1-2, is GAGVSQSPRYKVAKRGQDVALRCDPISGHVSLFWYQQALGQGPEFLTYFQNEAQLDKSGLPSDRFFAERPEGSVSTLKIQRTQQEDSAVYLCASSLDRGGYGYTFGSGTRLTVV.

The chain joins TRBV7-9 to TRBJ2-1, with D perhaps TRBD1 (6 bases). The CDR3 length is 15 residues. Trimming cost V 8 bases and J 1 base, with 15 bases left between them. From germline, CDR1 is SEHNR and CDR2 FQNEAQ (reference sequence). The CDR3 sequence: CASPDSRGSYNEQFF. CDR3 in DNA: TGTGCCAGCCCCGACTCCAGGGGTTCCTACAATGAGCAGTTCTTC.

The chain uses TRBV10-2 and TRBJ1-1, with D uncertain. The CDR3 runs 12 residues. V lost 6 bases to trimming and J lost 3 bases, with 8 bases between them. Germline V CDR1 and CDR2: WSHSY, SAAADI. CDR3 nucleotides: TGCGCCAGCAGAAACCTCGACACTGAAGCTTTCTTT. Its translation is CASRNLDTEAFF.

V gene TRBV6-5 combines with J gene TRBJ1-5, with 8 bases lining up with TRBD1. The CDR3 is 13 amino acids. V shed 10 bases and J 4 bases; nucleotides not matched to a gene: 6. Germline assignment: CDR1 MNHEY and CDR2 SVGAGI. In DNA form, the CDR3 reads TGTGCCATTAGGGGACAGGCTAATCAGCCCCAGCATTTT. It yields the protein CAIRGQANQPQHF.

CDR3 sequence (DNA): TGTGCCAGCAGCCACAAGATGTGGGACAGGTTGAAGAGCTACACCTTC. It specifies CASSHKMWDRLKSYTF. The V and J genes are TRBV14 and TRBJ1-2; 8 bases match TRBD1. Germline CDR1 SGHDN, CDR2 FVKESK. With 3 bases clipped from V and 9 bases from J, the junction kept 15 bases outside the gene matches. The CDR3 extends over 16 amino acids.

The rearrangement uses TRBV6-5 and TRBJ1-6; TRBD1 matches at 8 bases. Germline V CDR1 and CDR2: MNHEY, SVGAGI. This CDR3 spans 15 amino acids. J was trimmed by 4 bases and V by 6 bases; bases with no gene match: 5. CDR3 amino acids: CASSGQGRYNSPLHF. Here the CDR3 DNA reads TGTGCCAGCAGCGGACAGGGTCGATATAATTCACCCCTCCACTTT.

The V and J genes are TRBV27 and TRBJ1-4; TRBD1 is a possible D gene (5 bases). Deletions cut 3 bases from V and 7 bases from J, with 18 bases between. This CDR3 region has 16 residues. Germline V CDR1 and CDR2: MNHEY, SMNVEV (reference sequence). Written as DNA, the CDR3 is TGTGCCAGCAGTTTCCGCTGGGGGGTAGGTGGTGAAAAACTGTTTTTT. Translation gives CASSFRWGVGGEKLFF.

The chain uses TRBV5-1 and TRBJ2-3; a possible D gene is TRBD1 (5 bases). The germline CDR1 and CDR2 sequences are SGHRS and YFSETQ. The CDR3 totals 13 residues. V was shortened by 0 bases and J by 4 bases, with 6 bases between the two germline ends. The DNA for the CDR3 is TGCGCCAGCAGCTTGGAAGGGGCAGATACGCAGTATTTT. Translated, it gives CASSLEGADTQYF.

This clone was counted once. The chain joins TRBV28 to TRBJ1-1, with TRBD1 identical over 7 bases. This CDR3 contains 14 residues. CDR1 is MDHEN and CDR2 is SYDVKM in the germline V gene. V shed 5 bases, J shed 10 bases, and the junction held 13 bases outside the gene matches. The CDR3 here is CASSVGTATLGAFF. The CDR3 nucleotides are TGTGCCAGCAGTGTAGGGACAGCTACCTTGGGAGCTTTCTTT.

The CDR3 DNA reads as TGTGCCAGCAGCTTAGCAGTCCAGGTCCAGTACTTC. It specifies CASSLAVQVQYF. This chain joins TRBV7-2 and TRBJ2-7, with no clear D. The CDR3 loop spans 12 amino acids. Germline CDR1 reads SGHTA; CDR2 reads FQGNSA. V dropped 0 bases and J dropped 10 bases, with 10 bases sitting between them.

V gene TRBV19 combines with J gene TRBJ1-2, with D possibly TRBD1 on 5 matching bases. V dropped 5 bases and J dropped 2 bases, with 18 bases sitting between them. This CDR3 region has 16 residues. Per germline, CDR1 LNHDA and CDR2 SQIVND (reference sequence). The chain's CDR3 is CASSAGRVSGNYGYTF. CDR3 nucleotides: TGTGCCAGTAGTGCGGGACGGGTCTCGGGGAACTATGGCTACACCTTC.